These T cell receptor beta chains were read from a single sample in a study of cytomegalovirus exposure and HLA in healthy donors. Repertoires were generated with immunoSEQ multiplex PCR, while TCRdb's copy carries only in-frame clones and drops some. The table includes 220,000 or so clones, approximately 82% detected once. The sequencing input was PBMCs. All receptors come from a male donor in good health and CMV-seronegative. CDR3s include the opening cysteine and the closing phenylalanine or tryptophan. A D gene is named only where the DNA matches it firmly. Rows may omit the clone size; those that give it use once, few, many or a size class.

j_call v_call clone_size d_call cdr3_nt cdr3_aa
TRBJ2-7 TRBV6-4 NA TRBD2 TGTGCCAGCAGCGAGACTAGCGGGAGCTACGAGCAGTACTTC CASSETSGSYEQYF
TRBJ2-3 TRBV5-1 NA TRBD1 TGCGCCAGCAGATCCGGGACAGGGTATTATTTT CASRSGTGYYF
TRBJ1-1 TRBV5-4 NA TRBD1 TGTGCCAGCAGCTTAACAGGGGTCTGGGCTGAAGCTTTCTTT CASSLTGVWAEAFF
TRBJ1-4 TRBV6-1 NA NA TGTGCCACCGAATCGGCAGGGATTAATGAAAAACTGTTTTTT CATESAGINEKLFF
TRBJ2-7 TRBV7-2 few NA TGTGCCAGCAGCTTAGAAAGGGGAACCTACGAGCAGTACTTC CASSLERGTYEQYF
TRBJ2-1 TRBV10-1 once NA TGCGCCAGCAGTGATCGGCGGGGTAATGAGCAGTTCTTC CASSDRRGNEQFF
TRBJ2-3 TRBV9 NA TRBD2 TGTGCCAGCAGCGTAGGGACTAGCGGTTCAGATACGCAGTATTTT CASSVGTSGSDTQYF
TRBJ1-2 TRBV15 NA NA TGTGCCACCAGCAGGGGGCCGGGCTATGGCTACACCTTC CATSRGPGYGYTF
TRBJ1-3 TRBV27 NA NA TGTGCCAGCAGTTTAAGGGGAAGCTCTGGAAACACCATATATTTT CASSLRGSSGNTIYF
TRBJ1-2 TRBV30 NA TRBD1 TGTGCCTGGAGTGCCGGCGGGACAGTCTATGGCTACACCTTC CAWSAGGTVYGYTF
TRBJ2-5 TRBV9 NA TRBD2 TGTGCCAGCAGCGTGGGACTAGCTGGAGAGACCCAGTACTTC CASSVGLAGETQYF
TRBJ2-7 TRBV7-3 NA NA TGTGCCAGCAGCTTAGATACGGGAGTCCACGAGCAGTACTTC CASSLDTGVHEQYF
TRBJ2-3 TRBV11-2 NA NA TGTGCCAGCAGGGAGACAGATACGCAGTATTTT CASRETDTQYF
TRBJ2-2 TRBV7-9 once NA TGTGCCAGCAGCTTAGAAGTGCAGGGTGTCGACACCGGGGAGCTGTTTTTT CASSLEVQGVDTGELFF
TRBJ1-2 TRBV29-1 NA TRBD1 TGCAGCGTGGACAGGGGGCGAAGCGGTGGCTACACCTTC CSVDRGRSGGYTF
TRBJ2-3 TRBV30 NA TRBD2 TGTGCCTGGAACCGGGGGGGGGCCTTCACAGATACGCAGTATTTT CAWNRGGAFTDTQYF
TRBJ2-1 TRBV27 NA TRBD2 TGTGCCAGCACCCCGCGACTAGCGGGAGGGGTAAATGAGCAGTTCTTC CASTPRLAGGVNEQFF
TRBJ1-2 TRBV5-1 NA TRBD1 TGCGCCAGCAGCTCGGGACAGGGATACCGTCTCTACACCTTC CASSSGQGYRLYTF